Listed below are T cell receptor beta chains from one sample, sequenced in a study of siplizumab effects on memory and regulatory T cells. Assay: immunoSEQ multiplex PCR; the TCRdb copy retains only in-frame clones and omits some. The sample has roughly 68,000 clones; roughly 96% are singletons. The sample comprised naive CD8+ T cells sorted from blood. The receptors were sampled from a human donor in good health. Each CDR3 is given with its conserved first and last residue. D genes are given only for firm matches. Not every row has a clone size; where given, it reads once, few, many or a size class.

d_call j_call v_call clone_size cdr3_nt cdr3_aa
NA TRBJ2-7 TRBV11-2 NA TGTGCCAGCAGCTTAGATCGAGGCAGCTACTACGAGCAGTACTTC CASSLDRGSYYEQYF
NA TRBJ1-4 TRBV27 NA TGTGCCAGCAGCCCAAGTCCAGGCCATAATGAAAAACTGTTTTTT CASSPSPGHNEKLFF
NA TRBJ2-3 TRBV7-2 NA TGTGCCAGCAGCTTGGAGGGACTCTCCTCATCGCACTTTCCTTATTTT CASSLEGLSSSHFPYF
TRBD1 TRBJ1-1 TRBV4-1 NA TGCGCCAGCAGCCAAGAGGGGACAGGGGGAAACACTGAAGCTTTCTTT CASSQEGTGGNTEAFF
NA TRBJ1-1 TRBV7-9 NA TGTGCCAGCAGCTTAAGGCGAGTAGGCACTGAAGCTTTCTTT CASSLRRVGTEAFF
TRBD2 TRBJ2-7 TRBV9 NA TGTGCCAGCAGCGCCGGGACTAGCAGTGAGCAGTACTTC CASSAGTSSEQYF
NA TRBJ1-2 TRBV20-1 NA TGCAGTGCTGGGGGACTTTACACCTTC CSAGGLYTF
NA TRBJ2-7 TRBV5-6 NA TGTGCCAGCAGCTTAGGACAAAAGGGGAACGAGCAGTACTTC CASSLGQKGNEQYF
TRBD1 TRBJ1-2 TRBV4-2 NA TGTGCCAGCAGCCAAGATTCGGGACAGGGGTTGGCAAACTATGGCTACACCTTC CASSQDSGQGLANYGYTF
NA TRBJ2-5 TRBV9 NA TGTGCCAGCAGCCCCCCCTTGGAGGGACAAGAGACCCAGTACTTC CASSPPLEGQETQYF
TRBD1 TRBJ2-3 TRBV9 NA TGTGCCAGCAGCGCAGGCGACAGGGAACAAGATACGCAGTATTTT CASSAGDREQDTQYF
NA TRBJ2-1 TRBV9 NA TGTGCCAGCAGCGTAGAGGGAAGCTTCGGGTACAATGAGCAGTTCTTC CASSVEGSFGYNEQFF
NA TRBJ2-7 TRBV7-9 NA TGTGCCAGCAGCTCATCCACTGGGGCACTGACCTACGAGCAGTACTTC CASSSSTGALTYEQYF
NA TRBJ2-5 TRBV9 NA TGTGCCAGCAGCGGACTAGGGGGGGAGACCCAGTACTTC CASSGLGGETQYF
NA TRBJ1-2 TRBV13 NA TGTGCCAGCAGCTTATTTCTGCTAAGGGAAAATGGCTACACCTTC CASSLFLLRENGYTF
NA TRBJ1-1 TRBV7-6 few TGTGCCAGCAGCCCTATCCAGAACACTGAAGCTTTCTTT CASSPIQNTEAFF
NA TRBJ2-7 TRBV6-1 NA TGTGCCAGCAGTGAAGCGGGGTTCTCCTACGAGCAGTACTTC CASSEAGFSYEQYF
NA TRBJ2-7 TRBV7-2 NA TGTGCCAGCAGCTTAGGAGTAGGGAGCTCCTACGAGCAGTACTTC CASSLGVGSSYEQYF
NA TRBJ2-7 TRBV13 NA TGTGCCAGCAGCTTAGGGAGCTCCTACGAGCAGTACTTC CASSLGSSYEQYF
TRBD1 TRBJ1-2 TRBV6-5 once TGTGCCAGCAGTCCCGGGGCAGGGGGCAACTATGGCTACACCTTC CASSPGAGGNYGYTF
NA TRBJ2-7 TRBV19 NA TGTGCCAGTAGTATTTCGGTAGCTGGGTTCGAGCAGTACTTC CASSISVAGFEQYF
NA TRBJ2-3 TRBV7-2 NA TGTGCCAGCAGCTTAGGTGGGGGGGCCACCGATACGCAGTATTTT CASSLGGGATDTQYF
TRBD2 TRBJ2-1 TRBV6-1 NA TGTGCCAGCAGTGATGGTAGCGGGTACAATGAGCAGTTCTTC CASSDGSGYNEQFF
TRBD2 TRBJ2-1 TRBV10-3 NA TGTGCCATCAGTGAGTCGAGACTAGCGGGCGAGCGAGACCCAAGCCCCTACAATGAGCAGTTCTTC CAISESRLAGERDPSPYNEQFF
NA TRBJ1-6 TRBV5-6 once TGTGCCAGCAGCTACTATAATTCACCCCTCCACTTT CASSYYNSPLHF
TRBD1 TRBJ1-2 TRBV2 NA TGTGCCAGCAGTGAAGGGGCGACAGGGGGCTCCTATGGCTACACCTTC CASSEGATGGSYGYTF
NA TRBJ2-3 TRBV7-3 NA TGTGCCAGCAGCTTAAGTCTGTTGGATACGCAGTATTTT CASSLSLLDTQYF